The entry that follows covers one T cell receptor beta chain sequence. Its antigen is unidentified. 60 Vbeta and 13 Jbeta primers were used in PCR. Only in-frame clones appear in the TCRdb table, and some are missing; sequencing was by immunoSEQ multiplex PCR. The data hold roughly 180,000 clones, with around 82% observed a single time. The entry originates in a study of cytomegalovirus exposure and HLA in healthy donors. Overall study results and limits: In a later analysis, a missense DCLRE1C variant was linked to TCR beta V- and J-gene trimming. When a later analysis compared HLA-associated TCR beta chains with equally common others, the HLA-associated chains turned out to be more clonally expanded and to have lower generation probabilities.

Material: PBMCs. The origin of this receptor is a woman in her thirties in good health and CMV-seropositive.

CDR3: CASSLAGVYNEQFF. The CDR3 bases are TGTGCCAGCAGTTTAGCGGGGGTCTACAATGAGCAGTTCTTC. The J gene is TRBJ2-1, the V gene TRBV27; 7 nucleotides align to TRBD2. Germline V lookup: CDR1 MNHEY, CDR2 SMNVEV (reference sequence). The J segment lost 3 bases and the V segment lost 2 bases, leaving 1 base of the junction unmatched. This CDR3 has 14 amino acids.